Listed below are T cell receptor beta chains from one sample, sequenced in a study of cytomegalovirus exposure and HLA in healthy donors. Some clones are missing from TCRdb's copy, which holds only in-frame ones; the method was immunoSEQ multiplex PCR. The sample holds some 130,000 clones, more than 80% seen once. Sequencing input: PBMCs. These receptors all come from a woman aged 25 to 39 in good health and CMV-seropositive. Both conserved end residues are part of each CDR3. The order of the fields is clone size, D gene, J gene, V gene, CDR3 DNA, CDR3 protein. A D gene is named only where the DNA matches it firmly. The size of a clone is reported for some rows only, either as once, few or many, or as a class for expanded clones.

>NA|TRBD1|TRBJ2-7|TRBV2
TGTGCCAGCAGTACAGGGGTGTACGAGCAGTACTTC
CASSTGVYEQYF
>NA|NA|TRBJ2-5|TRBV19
TGTGCCAGTAGTATTGGGCTACCGGAGACCCAGTACTTC
CASSIGLPETQYF
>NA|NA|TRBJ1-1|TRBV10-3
TGTGCCATCAGTCGGGGGGATCGAAACACTGAAGCTTTCTTT
CAISRGDRNTEAFF
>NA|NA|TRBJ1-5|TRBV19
TGTGCCAGTAGCTCGTTGGAGGGCCTGGCCGATTATCAGCCCCAGCATTTT
CASSSLEGLADYQPQHF
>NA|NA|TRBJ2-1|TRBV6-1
TGTGCCAGCGAACGCGCAAGATACAATGAGCAGTTCTTC
CASERARYNEQFF
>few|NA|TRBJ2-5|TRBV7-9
TGTGCCAGCAGCCCCACACCGCAAGAGACCCAGTACTTC
CASSPTPQETQYF
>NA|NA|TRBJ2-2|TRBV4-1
TGCGCCAGCAGCCAAGGGAGCACCGGGGAGCTGTTTTTT
CASSQGSTGELFF
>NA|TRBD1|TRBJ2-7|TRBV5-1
TGCGCCAGCAGCTTGGGTGGGGGGACAGGCGAGCAGTACTTC
CASSLGGGTGEQYF
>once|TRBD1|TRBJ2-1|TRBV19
TGTGCCAGTATAGTGGGACAGGGGAATGTCAATGAGCAGTTCTTC
CASIVGQGNVNEQFF
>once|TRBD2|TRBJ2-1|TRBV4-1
TGCGCCAGCAGCCAAGAAGGGACTAGTAACAATGAGCAGTTCTTC
CASSQEGTSNNEQFF
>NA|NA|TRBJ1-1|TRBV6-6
TGTGCCAGCAGTTACGAGGCTCTGAACACTGAAGCTTTCTTT
CASSYEALNTEAFF
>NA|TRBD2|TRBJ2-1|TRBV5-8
TGTGCCAGCAGCTTGGCCCTAGCGGGTGGCTACAATGAGCAGTTCTTC
CASSLALAGGYNEQFF
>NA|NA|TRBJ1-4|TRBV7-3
TGTGCCAGCAGCCCCGGCGGGGTTAATGAAAAACTGTTTTTT
CASSPGGVNEKLFF
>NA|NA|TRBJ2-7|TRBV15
TGTGCCACCAGCAGAGGCGGGGGCGGGTACTACGAGCAGTACTTC
CATSRGGGGYYEQYF
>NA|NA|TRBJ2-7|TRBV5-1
TGCGCCAGCAGCTTAGGAGACGAGCAGTACTTC
CASSLGDEQYF
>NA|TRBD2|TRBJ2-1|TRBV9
TGTGCCAGCAGCAAGCGACTAGCGGGGGGAGCCTACAATGAGCAGTTCTTC
CASSKRLAGGAYNEQFF
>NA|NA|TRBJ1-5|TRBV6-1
TGTGCCAGCAGTGAAGCGCGTGTTCAGCCCCAGCATTTT
CASSEARVQPQHF
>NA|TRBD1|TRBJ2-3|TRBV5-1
TGCGCCAGCAGCCGGACAGGGGCAGAAGATACGCAGTATTTT
CASSRTGAEDTQYF
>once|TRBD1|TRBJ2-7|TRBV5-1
TGCGCCAGCAGACCGGGACAGGGCTCCTACGAGCAGTACTTC
CASRPGQGSYEQYF
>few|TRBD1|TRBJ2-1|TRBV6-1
TGTGCCAGCAGTGCCCGGGACAGGGGGCCGGGCAATGAGCAGTTCTTC
CASSARDRGPGNEQFF
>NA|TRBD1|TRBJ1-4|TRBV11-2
TGTGCCAGCAGCTCCTCAGACAGGGGTAATGAAAAACTGTTTTTT
CASSSSDRGNEKLFF
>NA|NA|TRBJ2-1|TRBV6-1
TGTGCCAGCAGTGAAATGCCCGCCAGCGAAGTCTACAATGAGCAGTTCTTC
CASSEMPASEVYNEQFF
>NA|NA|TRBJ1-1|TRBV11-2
TGTGCCAGCAGCTTGGGGGGGGCGCAGGACACTGAAGCTTTCTTT
CASSLGGAQDTEAFF
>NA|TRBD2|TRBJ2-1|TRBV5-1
TGCGCCAGCAGCTCCGGGACTAGAAGGAATGAGCAGTTCTTC
CASSSGTRRNEQFF
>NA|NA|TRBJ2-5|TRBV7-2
TGTGCCAGCAGCTTCCCAGGGAAAGAGACCCAGTACTTC
CASSFPGKETQYF
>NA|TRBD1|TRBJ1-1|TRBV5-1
TGCGCCAGCAGCTTGGCAGGGGGTCGAACTGAAGCTTTCTTT
CASSLAGGRTEAFF
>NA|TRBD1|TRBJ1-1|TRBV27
TGTGCCAGCAGTTTGCACGGACAGGGTAAGAACACTGAAGCTTTCTTT
CASSLHGQGKNTEAFF
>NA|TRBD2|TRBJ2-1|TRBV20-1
TGCAGTGGACTAGCAGAGATCGAGCAGTTCTTC
CSGLAEIEQFF
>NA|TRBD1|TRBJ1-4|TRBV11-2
TGTGCCAGCAGGCCTGTCGGACAGGGGAATGAAAAACTGTTTTTT
CASRPVGQGNEKLFF
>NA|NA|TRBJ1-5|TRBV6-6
TGTGCCAGCAGTTACACAGGGATTGATCAGCCCCAGCATTTT
CASSYTGIDQPQHF
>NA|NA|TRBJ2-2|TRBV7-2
TGTGCCAGCAGCTCTGTTCGGACCGGGGAGCTGTTTTTT
CASSSVRTGELFF
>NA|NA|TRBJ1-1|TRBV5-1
TGCGCCAGCAGCTGGAGGGTGAACACTGAAGCTTTCTTT
CASSWRVNTEAFF
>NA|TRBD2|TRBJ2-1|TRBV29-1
TGCAGCGTTGAAGGGGAGGGACCAACCCTAAATCCTCTGCAGTTCTTC
CSVEGEGPTLNPLQFF
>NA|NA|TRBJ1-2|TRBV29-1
TGCAGCGTTGATTTTTCCCGATCGCAGATCAACTATGGCTACACCTTC
CSVDFSRSQINYGYTF
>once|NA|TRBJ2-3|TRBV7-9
TGTGCCAGCAGCTTACTGACAGATACGCAGTATTTT
CASSLLTDTQYF
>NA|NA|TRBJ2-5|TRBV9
TGTGCCAGCAGCGTATCATTGGGGGCTCAGGGCGTGGAGACCCAGTACTTC
CASSVSLGAQGVETQYF
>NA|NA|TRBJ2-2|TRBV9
TGTGCCAGCAGCGTAGGAGAGTTGGCCGGGGAGCTGTTTTTT
CASSVGELAGELFF
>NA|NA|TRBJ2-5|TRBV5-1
TGCGCCAGCAGCTTGTTTGTAGCAGAGACCCAGTACTTC
CASSLFVAETQYF
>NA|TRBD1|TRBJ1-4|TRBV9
TGTGCCAGCAGCGCGACAGGGGTGGAGGAAAAACTGTTTTTT
CASSATGVEEKLFF
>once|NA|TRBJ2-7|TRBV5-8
TGTGCCAGCAGCTTTGGCACCTACGAGCAGTACTTC
CASSFGTYEQYF
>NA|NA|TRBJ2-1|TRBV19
TGTGCCAGTAGTATTACGGGGGGCGCTGGCAATGAGCAGTTCTTC
CASSITGGAGNEQFF
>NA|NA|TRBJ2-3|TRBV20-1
TGCAGTGCTTTGGGCCCGGATACGCAGTATTTT
CSALGPDTQYF
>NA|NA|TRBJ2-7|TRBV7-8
TGTGCCAGCAGTTTACTCGACTTTGAGCAGTACTTC
CASSLLDFEQYF
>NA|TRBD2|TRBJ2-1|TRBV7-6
TGTGCCAGCAGCCCACGACTAGCATCCCAGAATGAGCAGTTCTTC
CASSPRLASQNEQFF
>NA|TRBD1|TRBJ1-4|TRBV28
TGTGCCAGCAGTTACGGGACAGTGGGAGAAAAACTGTTTTTT
CASSYGTVGEKLFF
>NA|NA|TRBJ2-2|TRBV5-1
TGCGCCAGCAGCGTCTTCAACACCGGGGAGCTGTTTTTT
CASSVFNTGELFF
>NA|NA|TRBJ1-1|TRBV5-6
TGTGCCAGCAGCTTGCGGGGTCTTAACACTGAAGCTTTCTTT
CASSLRGLNTEAFF
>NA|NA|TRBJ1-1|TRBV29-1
TGCAGCGCCTCACCTACAGGGAACACTGAAGCTTTCTTT
CSASPTGNTEAFF
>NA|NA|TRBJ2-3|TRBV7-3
TGTGCCAGCAGCTTAAGTGGTCAGGACACAGATACGCAGTATTTT
CASSLSGQDTDTQYF
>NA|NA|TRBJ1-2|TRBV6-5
TGTGCCAGCAGTTACGGGGGGGGAAGGGACTACACCTTC
CASSYGGGRDYTF
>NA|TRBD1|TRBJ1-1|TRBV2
TGTGCCGGCACAGGGGGCGCGGAAGCTTTCTTT
CAGTGGAEAFF
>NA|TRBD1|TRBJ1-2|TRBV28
TGTGCCAGCAACCCGGGGCAGGGGGCTGACTATGGCTACACCTTC
CASNPGQGADYGYTF
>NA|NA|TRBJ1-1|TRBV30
TGTGCCTGGGACACATCGAACACTGAAGCTTTCTTT
CAWDTSNTEAFF
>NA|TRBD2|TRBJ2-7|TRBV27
TGTGCCAGCAGTGGACTAGCGGGAGACTACGAGCAGTACTTC
CASSGLAGDYEQYF